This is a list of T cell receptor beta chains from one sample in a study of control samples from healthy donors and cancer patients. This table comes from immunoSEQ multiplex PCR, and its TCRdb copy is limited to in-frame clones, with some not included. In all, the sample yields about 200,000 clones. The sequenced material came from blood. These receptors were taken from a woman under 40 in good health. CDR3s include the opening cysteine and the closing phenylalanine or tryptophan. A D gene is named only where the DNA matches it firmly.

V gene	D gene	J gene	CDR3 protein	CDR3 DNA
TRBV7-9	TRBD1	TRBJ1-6	CASSPRQGSAPLHF	TGTGCCAGCAGCCCGAGACAGGGAAGCGCACCCCTCCACTTT
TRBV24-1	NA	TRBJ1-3	CATSGLGEAGNTIYF	TGTGCCACCAGTGGATTGGGGGAGGCTGGAAACACCATATATTTT
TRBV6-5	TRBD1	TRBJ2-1	CASSYSNFGQADEQFF	TGTGCCAGCAGTTACTCGAATTTTGGACAGGCGGATGAGCAGTTCTTC
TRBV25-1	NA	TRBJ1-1	CASSRGAEAFF	TGTGCCAGCAGTAGAGGCGCTGAAGCTTTCTTT
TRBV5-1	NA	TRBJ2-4	CASSLDAGKNIQYF	TGCGCCAGCAGCTTGGATGCAGGAAAAAACATTCAGTACTTC
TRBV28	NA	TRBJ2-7	CASSLGKEQPYEQYF	TGTGCCAGCAGTTTGGGTAAGGAACAACCCTACGAGCAGTACTTC
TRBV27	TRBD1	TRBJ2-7	CASRWRTGSEQYF	TGTGCCAGCAGATGGAGGACAGGGAGCGAGCAGTACTTC
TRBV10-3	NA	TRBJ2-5	CAIKGRGDEETQYF	TGTGCCATCAAGGGTCGCGGGGACGAAGAGACCCAGTACTTC
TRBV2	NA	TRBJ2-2	CASSYTGELFF	TGTGCCAGCTCGTACACCGGGGAGCTGTTTTTT
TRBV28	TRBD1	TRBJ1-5	CASSHFGTGVIFSNQPQHF	TGTGCCAGCAGCCATTTCGGGACAGGGGTTATCTTTAGCAATCAGCCCCAGCATTTT
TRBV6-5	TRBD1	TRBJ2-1	CASGTGRFNEQFF	TGTGCCAGCGGGACAGGGAGATTCAATGAGCAGTTCTTC
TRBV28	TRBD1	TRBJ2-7	CASSLGTGLVGEQYF	TGTGCCAGCAGTTTAGGGACAGGTCTTGTCGGCGAGCAGTACTTC
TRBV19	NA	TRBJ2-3	CASSIGSPGEDTQYF	TGTGCCAGTAGTATTGGATCTCCCGGGGAAGATACGCAGTATTTT
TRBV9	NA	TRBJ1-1	CASSVGAAEAFF	TGTGCCAGCAGCGTAGGTGCAGCTGAAGCTTTCTTT
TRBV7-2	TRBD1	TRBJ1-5	CASSGGTGYFSNQPQHF	TGTGCCAGCAGCGGGGGGACAGGGTACTTTAGCAATCAGCCCCAGCATTTT
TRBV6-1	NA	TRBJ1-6	CASSEFGFRDNSPLHF	TGTGCCAGCAGTGAATTCGGTTTCAGGGATAATTCACCCCTCCACTTT
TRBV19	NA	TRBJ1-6	CASRDPLRNSPLHF	TGTGCCAGTAGGGACCCCCTGAGGAATTCACCCCTCCACTTT
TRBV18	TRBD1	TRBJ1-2	CASSPRQGVYGYTF	TGTGCCAGCTCACCACGACAGGGGGTCTATGGCTACACCTTC
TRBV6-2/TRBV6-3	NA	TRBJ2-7	CASSYEGGPSGEQYF	TGTGCCAGCAGTTATGAGGGGGGTCCCTCTGGTGAGCAGTACTTC
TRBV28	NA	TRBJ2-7	CASNQDSTYEQYF	TGTGCCAGCAACCAGGACAGTACCTACGAGCAGTACTTC
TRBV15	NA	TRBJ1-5	CATSAPRGPQHF	TGTGCCACCAGCGCCCCCCGAGGGCCCCAGCATTTT
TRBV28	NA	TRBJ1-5	CASSLSGAYNQPQHF	TGTGCCAGCAGTTTATCTGGGGCCTACAATCAGCCCCAGCATTTT
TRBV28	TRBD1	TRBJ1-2	CASSSGQGAEYGYTF	TGTGCCAGCAGTTCCGGACAGGGGGCTGAATATGGCTACACCTTC
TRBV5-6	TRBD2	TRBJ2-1	CASSLRQTSGGAEEQFF	TGTGCCAGCAGCTTGCGGCAGACTAGCGGGGGGGCTGAGGAGCAGTTCTTC
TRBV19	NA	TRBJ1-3	CASIPGRKAGNTIYF	TGTGCCAGTATTCCAGGGAGGAAGGCTGGAAACACCATATATTTT
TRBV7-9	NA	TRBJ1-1	CASSFYPTDTEAFF	TGTGCCAGCAGCTTCTACCCTACGGACACTGAAGCTTTCTTT
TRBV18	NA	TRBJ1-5	CASSPGFGAVRGQPQHF	TGTGCCAGCTCACCGGGCTTCGGGGCGGTTCGGGGTCAGCCCCAGCATTTT
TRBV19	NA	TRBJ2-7	CASSILGGHEQYF	TGTGCCAGTAGTATCCTGGGAGGCCACGAGCAGTACTTC
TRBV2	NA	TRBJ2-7	CASSATPYEQYF	TGTGCCAGCAGTGCCACCCCCTACGAGCAGTACTTC
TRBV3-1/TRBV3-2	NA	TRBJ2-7	CASSRLGGGYEQYF	TGTGCCAGCAGCCGGTTAGGGGGAGGCTACGAGCAGTACTTC
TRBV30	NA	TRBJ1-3	CAWTQGSGNTIYF	TGTGCCTGGACCCAGGGGTCTGGAAACACCATATATTTT
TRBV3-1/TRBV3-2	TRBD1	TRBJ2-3	CASSQQGTGGNTQYF	TGTGCCAGCAGCCAGCAGGGGACAGGGGGAAATACGCAGTATTTT
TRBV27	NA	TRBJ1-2	CASSLLTSGTVYGYTF	TGTGCCAGCAGTTTATTGACTTCGGGGACTGTCTATGGCTACACCTTC
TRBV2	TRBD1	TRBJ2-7	CATIRAPTGGGEQYF	TGTGCCACCATCCGGGCGCCGACAGGGGGTGGAGAGCAGTACTTC
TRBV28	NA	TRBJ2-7	CASRPERGIRYEQYF	TGTGCCAGCAGACCAGAAAGGGGGATCCGCTACGAGCAGTACTTC
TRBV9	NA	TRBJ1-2	CASSERTSVSAF	TGTGCCAGCAGCGAGAGGACTTCCGTGAGTGCCTTC
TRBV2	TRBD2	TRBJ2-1	CASNLAGGIHEQFF	TGTGCCAGCAACTTAGCGGGGGGGATCCATGAGCAGTTCTTC
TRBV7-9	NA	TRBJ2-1	CASSSPRGSNEQFF	TGTGCCAGCAGCTCCCCCCGGGGGAGCAATGAGCAGTTCTTC
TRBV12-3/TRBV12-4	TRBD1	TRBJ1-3	CASSPRGRNTIYF	TGTGCCAGCAGTCCCAGGGGGCGAAACACCATATATTTT
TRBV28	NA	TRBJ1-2	CASSSSTYGYTF	NA
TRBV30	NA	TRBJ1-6	CAWRGYRSPLHF	TGTGCCTGGAGGGGCTATCGTTCACCCCTCCACTTT
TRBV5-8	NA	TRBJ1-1	CASSHGGGRWNTEAFF	TGTGCCAGCAGCCACGGGGGGGGCCGGTGGAACACTGAAGCTTTCTTT
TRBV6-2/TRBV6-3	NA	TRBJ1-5	CASSYSGGRGQPQHF	TGTGCCAGCAGTTACTCGGGAGGGCGTGGGCAGCCCCAGCATTTT
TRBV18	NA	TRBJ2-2	CASSPDRFTGELFF	TGTGCCAGCTCACCAGACAGGTTCACCGGGGAGCTGTTTTTT
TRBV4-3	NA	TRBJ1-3	CASSEDSGNTIYF	TGCGCCAGCAGCGAAGACTCTGGAAACACCATATATTTT
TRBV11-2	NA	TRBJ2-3	CASSSGGTTDTQYF	TGTGCCAGCAGCTCAGGAGGTACGACAGATACGCAGTATTTT
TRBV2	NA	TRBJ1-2	CASSSGGYTF	TGTGCCAGCAGTTCTGGTGGCTACACCTTC
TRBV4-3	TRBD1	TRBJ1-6	CASSQEGQLSSYNSPLHF	TGCGCCAGCAGCCAAGAGGGACAGCTTAGCTCCTATAATTCACCCCTCCACTTT
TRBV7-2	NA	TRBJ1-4	CASSLQGSTNEKLFF	TGTGCCAGCAGCTTACAAGGATCAACTAATGAAAAACTGTTTTTT
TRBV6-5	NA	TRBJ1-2	CASSNRDTFYGYTF	TGTGCCAGCAGTAACCGGGACACCTTCTATGGCTACACCTTC
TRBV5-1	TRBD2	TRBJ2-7	CASSSGGEVYLPYEQYF	TGCGCCAGCAGCTCTGGGGGGGAGGTCTACCTACCCTACGAGCAGTACTTC
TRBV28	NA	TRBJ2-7	CASSFLRARSYEQYF	TGTGCCAGCAGTTTTCTCAGGGCCAGATCCTACGAGCAGTACTTC
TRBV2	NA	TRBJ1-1	CASAGSGAPNTEAFF	TGTGCCAGCGCAGGAAGTGGGGCTCCGAACACTGAAGCTTTCTTT
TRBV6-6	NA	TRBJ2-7	CASSNPHSSYEQYF	TGTGCCAGCAGTAACCCACATAGCTCCTACGAGCAGTACTTC
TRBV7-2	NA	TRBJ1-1	CASSSGRATEAFF	TGTGCCAGCAGCTCCGGGAGGGCCACTGAAGCTTTCTTT
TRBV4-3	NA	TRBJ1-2	CASSQDIKKGHTF	TGCGCCAGCAGCCAAGATATAAAAAAGGGTCACACCTTC
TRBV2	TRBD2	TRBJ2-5	CASSPSSGAFGETQYF	TGTGCCAGCAGCCCTTCTAGCGGGGCCTTCGGCGAGACCCAGTACTTC
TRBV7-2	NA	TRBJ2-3	CASSRFGGHPLF	TGTGCCAGCAGCCGCTTTGGGGGACACCCTCTCTTT